The 8 T cell receptor beta chains in this list originate from one sample, sequenced in a study of blood T cell repertoires in COVID-19. The method was immunoSEQ multiplex PCR; TCRdb's version includes in-frame clones alone and lacks a portion of them. Of about 260,000 clones in the sample, around four fifths are singletons; the top ten hold approximately 4.3%. The material sequenced was PBMCs or T cells enriched from blood (not recorded which). The receptors derive from a man between 25 and 39 years old with acute COVID-19.

The V and J genes are TRBV7-2 and TRBJ2-1, with D possibly TRBD2 on 6 matching bases. Germline CDR1 is SGHTA and CDR2 is FQGNSA. The CDR3 runs 15 residues. The V end lost 4 bases, the J end lost 9 bases, and 19 bases lay between the germline ends. CDR3 DNA sequence: TGTGCCAGCAGCTCCGGGGTAGCTAGGGACTCTGAGCAGTTCTTC. This codes for CASSSGVARDSEQFF.

J is TRBJ1-6 and V is TRBV5-4; a weak D match, TRBD1 (5 bases). Germline V CDR1 and CDR2: SGHNT, YYREEE (reference sequence). This CDR3 has 15 amino acids. The V gene lost 2 bases and the J gene lost 2 bases, with 8 bases spanning the gap. The CDR3 DNA is TGTGCCAGCAGCTTAGAGGACACCTATAATTCACCCCTCCACTTT. Its translation: CASSLEDTYNSPLHF. Variable domain in full (rest from reference TRBV5-4 and TRBJ1-6): ETGVTQSPTHLIKTRGQQVTLRCSSQSGHNTVSWYQQALGQGPQFIFQYYREEENGRGNFPPRFSGLQFPNYSSELNVNALELDDSALYLCASSLEDTYNSPLHFGNGTRLTVT.

The chain uses TRBV7-9 and TRBJ1-1, with TRBD1 matching over 8 bases. V shed 5 bases and J 0 bases; nucleotides not matched to a gene: 5. CDR1 is SEHNR, CDR2 FQNEAQ, per germline (reference sequence). CDR3 size: 15 residues. This CDR3 is CASSPWTGMNTEAFF. DNA of the CDR3: TGTGCCAGCAGCCCCTGGACAGGGATGAACACTGAAGCTTTCTTT.

The chain couples TRBV5-6 to TRBJ2-7; D unclear. Germline V gives CDR1 SGHDT, CDR2 YYEEEE. This CDR3 spans 13 amino acids. The V end was cut by 1 base, the J end by 3 bases, with 8 bases between. The CDR3 sequence is CASSLFQYYEQYV. DNA of the CDR3: TGTGCCAGCAGCTTGTTTCAGTACTACGAGCAGTACGTC.

The chain joins TRBV19 to TRBJ2-2, with 8 bases lining up with TRBD1. After removal of 6 bases from V and 3 bases from J, the junction contained 9 bases not matched to a gene. The CDR3 consists of 16 residues. CDR1 is LNHDA and CDR2 is SQIVND in the germline V gene (reference sequence). The CDR3 coding sequence is TGTGCCAGTAGCATCGCAGGGGGCTCTTACACCGGGGAGCTGTTTTTT. It is translated as CASSIAGGSYTGELFF.

J is TRBJ1-2 and V is TRBV5-6; 11 bases fit TRBD1. Germline lookup yields CDR1 SGHDT and CDR2 YYEEEE. V trimming: 7 bases; J trimming: 7 bases; junction bases outside the gene matches: 9. The CDR3 runs 14 residues. This chain's CDR3 is CASQPGTGGFGYTF. Here the CDR3 DNA reads TGTGCCAGCCAACCCGGGACAGGGGGTTTTGGCTACACCTTC.

V and J are TRBV12-3 or TRBV12-4 and TRBJ1-6; no reliable D call. The germline V and J ends were trimmed by 4 bases and 10 bases, with 8 bases remaining between them. CDR3 size: 12 residues. The CDR3 here is CASSSGKSPLHF. For the CDR3, the DNA is TGTGCCAGCAGTTCGGGAAAGTCACCCCTCCACTTT.

The V gene is TRBV5-1, the J gene TRBJ1-2; 7 bases are shared with TRBD1. CDR3 length: 14 amino acids. Losses at the gene ends were 2 bases for V and 8 bases for J; bases not matched to a gene: 9. Germline V gives CDR1 SGHRS, CDR2 YFSETQ. The CDR3 coding sequence is TGCGCCAGCAGCTTCACAGGGGCAGATTACGGCTACACCTTC. As protein: CASSFTGADYGYTF. Filled out from reference TRBV5-1 and TRBJ1-2, the complete variable domain reads KAGVTQTPRYLIKTRGQQVTLSCSPISGHRSVSWYQQTPGQGLQFLFEYFSETQRNKGNFPGRFSGRQFSNSRSEMNVSTLELGDSALYLCASSFTGADYGYTFGSGTRLTVV.